This T cell receptor beta chain stems from a study of T-cell memory formation after mild COVID-19 (dated by TCRdb to the early 2020s). A note on the overall study: Most TCR sequence clusters were specific to one of the two donors. In two donors, T-cell clones that expanded and contracted after mild COVID-19 were tracked by sequencing TCRalpha and TCRbeta repertoires over time. Two young, previously healthy adult volunteers made up the cohort, one male and one female. Study-wide findings and limitations: The second-wave clones that peaked on day 37 were not confirmed to be SARS-CoV-2 specific. From day 15 to 85, contracting clones showed balanced CD4/CD8 phenotypes, whereas a second wave of clones that expanded from day 15 to 37 leaned towards CD4+. The detection of some responding clones in pre-infection memory suggests that pre-existing cross-reactive memory T cells joined the SARS-CoV-2 response. Only a couple of mild cases were covered in the study, and larger cohorts including severe cases with pre-infection samples were considered necessary. Contracting CD4+ clones appeared mostly in the CM and EM memory subsets, whereas CD8+ clones were enriched in EMRA.

Remarks on this clonotype: No antigen is known for it. There are no base qualities to consult, and no much larger clone falls within one base.

Ficoll-Paque density gradient centrifugation was the method used to isolate PBMCs. The instrument was an Illumina NovaSeq 6000. TCRalpha and TCRbeta cDNA libraries were built by 5'RACE with constant-segment primers, adding sample barcodes and unique molecular identifiers. RNA was extracted from every sample with Trizol reagent. Library amplification was performed in two PCR steps, and a second sample barcode and Illumina TruSeq adapters were introduced in the second step. The libraries were sequenced on an Illumina NovaSeq using 2 x 150 bp paired-end reads. Processing in the source paper ran as follows. Demultiplexing of reads and collapsing into UMI-guided consensus sequences were performed with migec v1.2.7. Using mixcr v2.1.11, UMI consensuses were aligned to TRA and TRB V and J templates and then assembled into clonotypes. A clonotype was counted as expanded or contracted only when both edgeR and NoisET called the clonotype significant, with the noise models trained on biological replicates. For edgeR calls, a false discovery rate-adjusted p below 0.01 and a log2 fold-change threshold of 1 were applied. As an exploratory analysis of dynamics, max-normalized trajectories of the 1000 most abundant clonotypes were examined by PCA with hierarchical clustering. Separately sequenced CD4+ and CD8+ repertoires were used to assign the CD4 or CD8 phenotype of responding clones. TCRdb cleaned the public reads at Q25 with fastp, built clones with MiXCR and kept in-frame beta chains. All rows with the same CDR3 protein become a single entry with the most common DNA and genes. Here the V and J calls rest on TCRdb's processing, not on the authors' analysis. The sample table contains around 130,000 distinct CDR3 sequences; only one count was recorded for 5% to 6.5% of them. Together, the top ten hold 2.2% of the sample.

CDR1 and CDR2 are read off the germline V gene as ENHRY and SYGVKD. The trim is 3 bases for V and 3 bases for J, with a gap of 11 bases between the germline ends. The CDR3 runs 14 amino acids, cysteine and phenylalanine included. Only the CDR3 portion is preserved as DNA: 42 bases, with reading frame beginning at the first base. The rearranged segments are TRBV10-3 and TRBJ1-1, with TRBD1 tentatively as D gene (5 bases match). The sequencing sample was made of PBMCs or a T cell subset sorted from them (not recorded which). The clonotype comes from an adult woman who had mild COVID-19 (a few samples of this study predate the infection). The sample titles of this study are shuffled in the database, so cell type and time point are left out; the donor was told from shared clones. The CDR3 in this case is CAISDRDSYTEAFF. Here is the DNA: TGTGCCATCAGTGACCGAGACAGTTACACTGAAGCTTTCTTT.